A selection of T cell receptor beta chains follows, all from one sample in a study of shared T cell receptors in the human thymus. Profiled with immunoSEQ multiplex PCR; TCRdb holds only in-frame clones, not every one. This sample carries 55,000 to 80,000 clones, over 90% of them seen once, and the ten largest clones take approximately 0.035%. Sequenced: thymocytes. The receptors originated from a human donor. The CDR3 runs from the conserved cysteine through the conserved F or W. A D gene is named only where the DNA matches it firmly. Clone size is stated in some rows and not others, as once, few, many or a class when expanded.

cdr3_nt: TGTGCCAGCAGCTCGCCCAGAGGGGGCAATCAGCCCCAGCATTTT; cdr3_aa: CASSSPRGGNQPQHF; clone_size: once; j_call: TRBJ1-5; v_call: TRBV5-8; d_call: -
cdr3_nt: TGTGCCAGCAGCCAATGGGACTCGAAAGAGACCCAGTACTTC; cdr3_aa: CASSQWDSKETQYF; clone_size: -; j_call: TRBJ2-5; v_call: TRBV4-2; d_call: -
cdr3_nt: TGTGCCAGCAGCGTCTCACTAGCGGGGGTTGTGGATACGCAGTATTTT; cdr3_aa: CASSVSLAGVVDTQYF; clone_size: few; j_call: TRBJ2-3; v_call: TRBV7-2; d_call: TRBD2
cdr3_nt: TGCGCCAGCCGACGTATGCGGAACACTGAAGCTTTCTTT; cdr3_aa: CASRRMRNTEAFF; clone_size: -; j_call: TRBJ1-1; v_call: TRBV5-1; d_call: -
cdr3_nt: TGTGCCAGCGGTACAGCCTTCTATAATTCACCCCTCCACTTT; cdr3_aa: CASGTAFYNSPLHF; clone_size: -; j_call: TRBJ1-6; v_call: TRBV6-6; d_call: -
cdr3_nt: TGTGCCAGCACCCCCCCCCGGACGGACTGCTATGGCTACACCTTC; cdr3_aa: CASTPPRTDCYGYTF; clone_size: -; j_call: TRBJ1-2; v_call: TRBV6-1; d_call: -
cdr3_nt: TGCGCCAGCAGCTTACGGGACAGACCGTCTAACTATGGCTACACCTTC; cdr3_aa: CASSLRDRPSNYGYTF; clone_size: -; j_call: TRBJ1-2; v_call: TRBV5-1; d_call: TRBD1
cdr3_nt: TGTGCTAGTCGGGGTGGGGGCTCGGAGACTGGAAACACCATATATTTT; cdr3_aa: CASRGGGSETGNTIYF; clone_size: -; j_call: TRBJ1-3; v_call: TRBV12-5; d_call: -
cdr3_nt: TGTGCCACTGCTCCAAGGGAGGTGCCACCGAACACTGAAGCTTTCTTT; cdr3_aa: CATAPREVPPNTEAFF; clone_size: -; j_call: TRBJ1-1; v_call: TRBV6-6; d_call: -
cdr3_nt: TGTGCCAGCAGCGCCGGACTAGCGGGGGGGCCGTCGCTGGAGACCCAGTACTTC; cdr3_aa: CASSAGLAGGPSLETQYF; clone_size: -; j_call: TRBJ2-5; v_call: TRBV9; d_call: TRBD2
cdr3_nt: TGTGCCAGCAGCTTTAACCAACACAATGAGCAGTTCTTC; cdr3_aa: CASSFNQHNEQFF; clone_size: -; j_call: TRBJ2-1; v_call: TRBV7-6; d_call: -
cdr3_nt: TGTGCCAGCAGCTTATATTCAGGCTCGACAAGGGTAGCGAACACTGAAGCTTTCTTT; cdr3_aa: CASSLYSGSTRVANTEAFF; clone_size: -; j_call: TRBJ1-1; v_call: TRBV7-2; d_call: -
cdr3_nt: TGCGCCAGCAGCTTGGAATCGACAGGGGTGGTCGAGGGCTACACCTTC; cdr3_aa: CASSLESTGVVEGYTF; clone_size: -; j_call: TRBJ1-2; v_call: TRBV5-1; d_call: TRBD1
cdr3_nt: TGTGCCAGCAGTTGCCCTCAGACTAGCGGGGGGGCCTTCCACGAGCAGTACTTC; cdr3_aa: CASSCPQTSGGAFHEQYF; clone_size: -; j_call: TRBJ2-7; v_call: TRBV6-9; d_call: TRBD2
cdr3_nt: TGTGCCAGCAGCGAATCGATACAAAAAGTTGGAAACACCATATATTTT; cdr3_aa: CASSESIQKVGNTIYF; clone_size: once; j_call: TRBJ1-3; v_call: TRBV6-1; d_call: -
cdr3_nt: TGTGCCAGCAGCTTGGGGGACAGGGGGCGACCAGATACGCAGTATTTT; cdr3_aa: CASSLGDRGRPDTQYF; clone_size: -; j_call: TRBJ2-3; v_call: TRBV5-8; d_call: TRBD1
cdr3_nt: TGTGCCAGCAGCCGTCCGGGGGCTAGCGGGGGGGCACGAAGGTACGAGCAGTACTTC; cdr3_aa: CASSRPGASGGARRYEQYF; clone_size: -; j_call: TRBJ2-7; v_call: TRBV7-2; d_call: TRBD2
cdr3_nt: TGTGCCAGCAGCTCGCTCGGGACAGGGAGAGAAGGGACCCAGTACTTC; cdr3_aa: CASSSLGTGREGTQYF; clone_size: -; j_call: TRBJ2-5; v_call: TRBV7-2; d_call: TRBD1
cdr3_nt: TGTGCCAGCAGCTTGGCGACGGGGGAAATCAGCACCCAGCATTTT; cdr3_aa: CASSLATGEISTQHF; clone_size: -; j_call: TRBJ1-5; v_call: TRBV5-5; d_call: -